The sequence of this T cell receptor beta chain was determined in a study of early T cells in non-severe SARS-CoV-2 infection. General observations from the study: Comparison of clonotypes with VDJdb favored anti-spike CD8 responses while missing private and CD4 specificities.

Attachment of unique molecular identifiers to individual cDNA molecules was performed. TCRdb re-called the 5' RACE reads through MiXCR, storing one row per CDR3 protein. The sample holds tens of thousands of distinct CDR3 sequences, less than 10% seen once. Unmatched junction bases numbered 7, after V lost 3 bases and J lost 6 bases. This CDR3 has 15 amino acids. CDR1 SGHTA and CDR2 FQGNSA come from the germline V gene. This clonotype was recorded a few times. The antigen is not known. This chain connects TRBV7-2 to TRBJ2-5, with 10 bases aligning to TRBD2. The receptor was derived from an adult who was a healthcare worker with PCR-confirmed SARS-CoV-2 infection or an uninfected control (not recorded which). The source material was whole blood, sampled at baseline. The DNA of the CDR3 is TGTGCCAGCAGCTTTCCTAGCGGGGGTCCGAAGACCCAGTACTTC. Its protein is CASSFPSGGPKTQYF.